This TCR beta chain appears in the sequencing data of a study of stem cell transplantation in POMP-related autoinflammatory disease. At the level of the study: Defective thymoproteasomes were hypothesized to impair CD8+ T-cell positive selection.

General observations from the study: PRAID patients trended toward lower TRB diversity and higher clonality in all analyzed T-cell subsets. Fewer unique TRB V-J gene pairings were identified in patients with PRAID.

As concerns this clone: The antigen remains unidentified.

The CDR3 runs to 13 residues. Germline V gene sequence: CDR1 KGHSH, CDR2 LQKENI. V lost 0 bases and J lost 0, with 1 base in between. Clones were read by immunoSEQ multiplex PCR, and TCRdb kept only the in-frame ones, dropping some. The sample carries about 1,300 clones, about three quarters recorded once. The chain employs TRBV18 and TRBJ2-3, with D unresolved. The TCR was taken from a human donor in good health. Material: CD8+ T cells from PBMCs. In DNA form, the CDR3 reads TGTGCCAGCTCACCACCTAGCACAGATACGCAGTATTTT. Encoded protein: CASSPPSTDTQYF.